One sample yielded the 14 T cell receptor beta chains listed below, sequenced in a study of cytotoxic CD8 clonotypes in ibrutinib-treated CLL (TCRdb year 2021). Library construction relied on the immunoSEQ multiplex PCR assay. This immuneACCESS table, as held by TCRdb, lists in-frame sequences with V and J called but not all clones. Of the missing ones, under half trace to an unresolved V gene in checked studies; the others have no known cause. The sample data list over 250,000 clones, and approximately 79% of these were observed just once. 5.6% of the sample is taken by the ten largest. Explained via the paper, the time point label denotes: progressive disease on ibrutinib. The starting material was PBMCs, obtained at disease progression, from a patient treated with ibrutinib. These receptors were obtained from a human donor with chronic lymphocytic leukemia.

V and J are TRBV5-1 and TRBJ2-7; 7 bases fit TRBD2. CDR1 is SGHRS and CDR2 is YFSETQ in the germline V gene. This CDR3 contains 15 residues. V lost 9 bases, J lost 2 bases, and 14 bases stayed unmatched. DNA for the CDR3: TGCGCCACCCGGCTTAGTCTAGCGGCCACCTACGAGCAGTACTTC. Translating it yields CATRLSLAATYEQYF. The variable domain in full, completed from reference TRBV5-1 and TRBJ2-7, reads KAGVTQTPRYLIKTRGQQVTLSCSPISGHRSVSWYQQTPGQGLQFLFEYFSETQRNKGNFPGRFSGRQFSNSRSEMNVSTLELGDSALYLCATRLSLAATYEQYFGPGTRLTVT.

The sample holds a few counts of this clone. The V and J genes are TRBV27 and TRBJ2-1; possibly TRBD1 or TRBD2 for D (5 bases each). The CDR3 is 15 residues long. CDR1 MNHEY and CDR2 SMNVEV come from the germline V gene (reference sequence). V lost 4 bases, J lost 4 bases, and 14 bases lay in between. In DNA form, the CDR3 reads TGTGCCAGCAGTTCGTCCCGGGACGTATACAATGAGCAGTTCTTC. Its protein is CASSSSRDVYNEQFF.

This rearrangement joins TRBV29-1 to TRBJ2-7; possibly TRBD2 for D (5 bases). The CDR3 is 14 residues long. From germline, CDR1 is SQVTM and CDR2 ANQGSEA. V lost 1 base and J 2 bases, leaving 12 bases between the germline ends. The CDR3 protein is CSVEGASGTYEQYF. CDR3 sequence (DNA): TGCAGCGTTGAAGGCGCGAGCGGAACCTACGAGCAGTACTTC.

The V call is TRBV11-2, the J call TRBJ2-7; the D is unclear. This CDR3 region has 14 residues. Germline values: CDR1 SGHAT, CDR2 FQNNGV. With 5 bases removed from V and 0 bases from J, the gap between germline ends came to 11 bases. The CDR3 reads CASSTRIRSYEQYF. The DNA of the CDR3 is TGTGCCAGCAGCACAAGGATACGCTCCTACGAGCAGTACTTC.

This clone appeared a few times. V is TRBV5-1 and J is TRBJ1-3; 9 bases are shared with TRBD1. The CDR3 totals 17 residues. In germline, CDR1 is SGHRS, CDR2 YFSETQ. J gave up 2 bases and V 3 bases, and 9 bases lay outside the gene matches. This CDR3 is CASSSDGQGRTGNTIYF. CDR3 in DNA: TGCGCCAGCAGCTCCGATGGACAGGGGAGGACTGGAAACACCATATATTTT.

The sample holds a few counts of this clone. CDR3 sequence (DNA): TGTGCCAGCAGCCCCAGGGGGTATGAGCAGTTCTTC. This translates into CASSPRGYEQFF. This chain links TRBV9 with TRBJ2-1, with 7 bases that match TRBD1. Trimming at V came to 4 bases and at J to 8 bases, leaving 3 bases not matched to a gene. CDR1 SGDLS and CDR2 YYNGEE come from the germline V gene. The CDR3 runs 12 residues. The whole variable domain, remainder taken from reference TRBV9 and TRBJ2-1, is DSGVTQTPKHLITATGQRVTLRCSPRSGDLSVYWYQQSLDQGLQFLIQYYNGEERAKGNILERFSAQQFPDLHSELNLSSLELGDSALYFCASSPRGYEQFFGPGTRLTVL.

The table lists this clone with a few counts. The gene calls are TRBV15 and TRBJ1-2, with 8 bases identical to TRBD1. With 5 bases clipped from V and 4 bases from J, the junction kept 15 bases outside the gene matches. This CDR3 contains 17 residues. In germline, CDR1 is LNHNV, CDR2 YYDKDF (reference sequence). The CDR3 nucleotides read TGTGCCACCAGCGAACAACTACAGGACAGGGTAGTCTATGGCTACACCTTC. Residues: CATSEQLQDRVVYGYTF.

The V call is TRBV6-6, the J call TRBJ1-1, with 8 bases matching TRBD1. Germline CDR1 and CDR2: MNHNY and SVGAGI (reference sequence). V was clipped by 7 bases and J by 2 bases; unmatched bases: 12. The CDR3 extends over 16 amino acids. CDR3 sequence: CASKQGVYLTNTEAFF. The CDR3 coding sequence is TGTGCCAGCAAACAGGGGGTCTACCTCACAAACACTGAAGCTTTCTTT.

This clone was detected a few times. The chain has TRBV7-9 and TRBJ2-5; D call uncertain. Germline loops: CDR1 SEHNR, CDR2 FQNEAQ (reference sequence). V was shortened by 5 bases and J by 10 bases, with 14 bases between the two germline ends. The CDR3 is 12 residues long. Here the CDR3 DNA reads TGTGCCAGCAGCCTCGCCTTACAACGCCAGTACTTC. Amino acid sequence: CASSLALQRQYF.

The J gene is TRBJ2-3, the V gene TRBV5-4, with 8 bases aligning to TRBD2. The CDR3 runs to 15 residues. CDR1 SGHNT and CDR2 YYREEE come from the germline V gene (reference sequence). V shed 4 bases, J shed 1 base, and the junction held 5 bases outside the gene matches. CDR3 in DNA: TGTGCCAGCAGCCAAGCGGGGGAGCGCACAGATACGCAGTATTTT. Protein: CASSQAGERTDTQYF.

The chain couples TRBV29-1 to TRBJ2-3, with 12 bases identical to TRBD2. Germline V gene lookup returns CDR1 SQVTM and CDR2 ANQGSEA. The ends lost 1 base at V and 1 base at J; junction bases unmatched: 12. CDR3 length: 19 amino acids. The CDR3, as DNA: TGCAGCGTTGAAGGTTGGACTAGCGGGGTCATCGAAGGCACAGATACGCAGTATTTT. Translating gives CSVEGWTSGVIEGTDTQYF.

The chain carries TRBV2 and TRBJ1-6, with 7 bases identical to TRBD1. Germline loops: CDR1 SNHLY, CDR2 FYNNEI. The CDR3 is 16 amino acids. Unmatched junction bases numbered 5, after V lost 2 bases and J lost 4 bases. CDR3 protein: CASSEIPGQYNSPLHF. The CDR3 DNA reads as TGTGCCAGCAGTGAAATTCCGGGACAGTATAATTCACCCCTCCACTTT.

The rearrangement joins TRBV28 to TRBJ1-2, with D maybe TRBD1 (6 bases). In germline, CDR1 is MDHEN, CDR2 SYDVKM. V dropped 6 bases and J dropped 3 bases, with 11 bases sitting between them. The CDR3 contains 13 residues. The chain's CDR3 is CASRAQGDYGYTF. In DNA form, the CDR3 reads TGTGCCAGCAGGGCACAGGGTGACTATGGCTACACCTTC.

The chain links TRBV29-1 to TRBJ1-2; D might be TRBD1 (6 bases). CDR3 length equals 12 residues. V lost 3 bases to trimming and J lost 7 bases, with 12 bases between them. CDR1 and CDR2 from the germline V gene are SQVTM and ANQGSEA. Here the CDR3 DNA reads TGCAGCGTTGAGGGGGACACGCGTGGCTACACCTTC. It codes for CSVEGDTRGYTF.